This paragraph covers one T cell receptor beta chain sequence. What it binds is not known. This sample is part of a study of T cell responses to AZD1222 COVID-19 vaccine. The data were produced by immunoSEQ multiplex PCR, yet TCRdb's version contains in-frame clones alone and is incomplete. The repertoire holds about 150,000 clones, with over 75% as singletons. CDR1 SGHAT and CDR2 FQNNGV come from the germline V gene. The CDR3 consists of 16 residues. V was pared by 5 bases and J by 2 bases, with 8 bases of the junction left unmatched. Study observations and caveats: Recipients of two AZD1222 doses showed rising Spike-specific TCR breadth and depth. Nearly half of the spike-specific TCRs reportedly recognize variant regions that carry no mutations.

The source was peripheral blood, collected on day 0 of AZD1222 vaccination. This rearrangement joins TRBV11-2 to TRBJ2-2, with TRBD1 matching 7 bases. The sequence came from an adult in good health. The CDR3 DNA reads TGTGCCAGCAGCATACACAGGGGCGCTAACACCGGGGAGCTGTTTTTT. Protein: CASSIHRGANTGELFF.